These 24 T cell receptor beta chains came from one sample sequenced in a study of blood T cell repertoires in COVID-19 (dated by TCRdb to 2020 to 2022). Library method: the immunoSEQ multiplex PCR assay. As stored in TCRdb, this immuneACCESS dataset retains in-frame rearrangements with V and J assigned. A fraction of the clones does not appear; measured against another copy, unresolved V genes explain less than half of the discrepancy, and the remainder lacks a known reason. For this sample there are about 360,000 clones; around 88% appear just once. The top ten hold under 8.5% of the sample. Sequencing was performed on peripheral blood. The receptor set was obtained from an older woman with COVID-19, enrolled during active disease.

In its sample, this clone was seen a few times. The chain joins TRBV7-3 to TRBJ2-7, with 8 bases lining up with TRBD2. In germline, CDR1 is SGHTA, CDR2 FQGTGA. The CDR3 loop spans 12 amino acids. With V trimmed by 5 bases and J by 6 bases, 3 bases remained unmatched. The CDR3: CASSPGLGEQYF. The DNA of the CDR3 is TGTGCCAGCAGCCCGGGACTAGGCGAGCAGTACTTC.

The rearrangement uses TRBV5-8 and TRBJ2-2; 9 positions agree with TRBD1. J gave up 5 bases and V 4 bases, and 6 bases lay outside the gene matches. The CDR3 covers 15 residues. CDR1 is SGHTS and CDR2 is YDEGEE in the germline V gene. The CDR3 is CASSPGTGTTGELFF. In DNA form, the CDR3 reads TGTGCCAGCAGCCCCGGGACAGGGACGACCGGGGAGCTGTTTTTT.

About this clone: Different DNA sequences within this sample yield the same CDR3. The chain has TRBV30 and TRBJ1-3; unclear D gene. The CDR3 covers 12 residues. V was cut by 4 bases and J by 4 bases, with 8 bases left in between. Germline values: CDR1 GTSNPN, CDR2 SVGIG (reference sequence). CDR3 sequence: CAWTGGGNTIYF. CDR3 sequence (DNA): TGTGCCTGGACCGGAGGGGGAAACACCATATATTTT. The full variable domain, with the rest looked up from reference TRBV30 and TRBJ1-3, is SQTIHQWPATLVQPVGSPLSLECTVEGTSNPNLYWYRQAAGRGLQLLFYSVGIGQISSEVPQNLSASRPQDRQFILSSKKLLLSDSGFYLCAWTGGGNTIYFGEGSWLTVV.

The rearrangement uses TRBV19 and TRBJ1-3, with D hard to call. V gave up 5 bases and J gave up 0 bases, with 5 bases separating them. The CDR3 is made up of 13 amino acids. Germline-derived CDR1 and CDR2 are LNHDA and SQIVND (reference sequence). The CDR3: CASSPSSGNTIYF. The CDR3, as DNA: TGTGCCAGTAGTCCCAGCTCTGGAAACACCATATATTTT.

This clone was detected only a few times. This chain links TRBV11-3 with TRBJ2-5, with D possibly being TRBD2 (6 bases). The length of the CDR3 is 19 residues. Germline CDR1 reads SGHNT; CDR2 reads YENEEA. Deletions cut 2 bases from V and 3 bases from J, with 25 bases between. The CDR3 sequence is CASSLSPWGTPARKETQYF. CDR3 nucleotides: TGTGCCAGCAGCTTATCCCCCTGGGGGACTCCGGCAAGGAAAGAGACCCAGTACTTC.

The V gene is TRBV6-6, the J gene TRBJ2-2; 13 nucleotides align to TRBD2. The CDR3 loop spans 20 amino acids. Germline CDR1 MNHNY, CDR2 SVGAGI (reference sequence). The junction had 19 bases not matched to a gene; V was cut back by 5 bases and J by 7 bases. Written as DNA, the CDR3 is TGTGCCAGCAGTCCAACCCGCCTTACTAGCGGGGGGGCCAATAGCGGGGAGCTGTTTTTT. This gives the protein CASSPTRLTSGGANSGELFF.

The rearrangement uses TRBV6-5 and TRBJ1-2; D is possibly TRBD1 (5 bases). Germline CDR1 and CDR2: MNHEY and SVGAGI. The V and J ends lost 5 bases and 6 bases respectively, with 19 bases between them. This CDR3 has 15 residues. The CDR3 region is CASSPQASVHDGYTF. CDR3 nucleotide sequence: TGTGCCAGCAGTCCACAGGCCTCGGTTCATGATGGCTACACCTTC.

V usage is TRBV6-5 and J usage is TRBJ2-2; D may be TRBD2 (6 bases). There are 15 residues in the CDR3. Germline V lookup: CDR1 MNHEY, CDR2 SVGAGI. V shed 7 bases and J shed 4 bases, with 16 bases lying between them. The CDR3 nucleotides are TGTGCCAGCACCTTAGCCGGGGGAGGCACCGGGGAGCTGTTTTTT. Translating gives CASTLAGGGTGELFF.

The rearrangement links TRBV2 to TRBJ1-4; TRBD1 might be the D (5 bases). CDR1 and CDR2 (germline): SNHLY, FYNNEI. This CDR3 has 16 amino acids. V was shortened by 2 bases and J by 7 bases, with 17 bases between the two germline ends. The CDR3 loop reads CASSESGTLGGEKLFF. CDR3 DNA sequence: TGTGCCAGCAGTGAAAGCGGGACCCTGGGCGGTGAAAAACTGTTTTTT.

The chain recombines TRBV4-1 with TRBJ2-2, with a weak D call TRBD2 (7 bases). Germline V lookup: CDR1 MGHRA, CDR2 YSYEKL. Trimming cost V 4 bases and J 4 bases, with 22 bases left between them. The length of the CDR3 is 18 residues. The CDR3 nucleotides read TGCGCCAGCAGCCGGTGGGGGGTGCGGGGGCAGGGCACCGGGGAGCTGTTTTTT. It translates to CASSRWGVRGQGTGELFF.

This rearrangement joins TRBV18 to TRBJ2-1; 9 bases are a match to TRBD1. Germline V gene sequence: CDR1 KGHSH, CDR2 LQKENI. This CDR3 region has 15 residues. Trimming at V came to 4 bases and at J to 1 base, leaving 2 bases not matched to a gene. In DNA form, the CDR3 reads TGTGCCAGCTCACTCGGGACAGGGTCCTACAATGAGCAGTTCTTC. Amino acid sequence: CASSLGTGSYNEQFF.

The chain combines TRBV5-4 with TRBJ2-7; D is perhaps TRBD2 (6 bases). The germline V and J ends were trimmed by 2 bases and 4 bases, with 13 bases remaining between them. CDR1 and CDR2 (germline): SGHNT, YYREEE (reference sequence). The CDR3 runs to 14 residues. The CDR3 is CASSFPDGGYEQYF. Written as DNA, the CDR3 is TGTGCCAGCAGCTTCCCGGACGGGGGATACGAGCAGTACTTC.

This clone was observed once. The chain joins TRBV18 to TRBJ2-1, with TRBD2 identical over 10 bases. Germline V gene data show CDR1 as KGHSH and CDR2 as LQKENI. V trimming: 6 bases; J trimming: 6 bases; junction bases outside the gene matches: 11. This CDR3 spans 16 amino acids. The CDR3 DNA reads as TGTGCCAGCTCCCGACTCACTAGCGGGGAGGGCAATGAGCAGTTCTTC. It encodes CASSRLTSGEGNEQFF.

This rearrangement joins TRBV18 to TRBJ1-1; TRBD1 matches 9 bases. Germline V CDR1 and CDR2: KGHSH, LQKENI. V lost 4 bases and J lost 1; bases outside the gene matches: 7. There are 16 residues in the CDR3. The CDR3 nucleotides read TGTGCCAGCTCACAGTACCCGGACAGGGGGAACACTGAAGCTTTCTTT. Protein sequence: CASSQYPDRGNTEAFF.

The V and J genes are TRBV30 and TRBJ2-7; 11 nucleotides agree with TRBD2. CDR1 is GTSNPN, CDR2 SVGIG, per germline (reference sequence). The CDR3 runs 16 residues. Losses at the gene ends were 1 base for V and 3 bases for J; bases not matched to a gene: 8. The CDR3 coding sequence is TGTGCCTGGAGTGCCCCCGGGACTAGCGGTGTCTACGAGCAGTACTTC. This encodes CAWSAPGTSGVYEQYF.

The rearrangement links TRBV6-1 to TRBJ2-1, with TRBD2 identical over 10 bases. The CDR3 has 16 residues. CDR1 is MNHNS, CDR2 SASEGT, per germline. V lost 0 bases, J lost 4 bases, and 3 bases stayed unmatched. The CDR3 loop reads CASSEANSGGYNEQFF. The DNA for the CDR3 is TGTGCCAGCAGTGAAGCCAATAGCGGGGGGTACAATGAGCAGTTCTTC.

The chain joins TRBV27 to TRBJ1-5; 11 bases map to TRBD1. The CDR3 is made up of 15 amino acids. Per germline, CDR1 MNHEY and CDR2 SMNVEV (reference sequence). V trimming: 4 bases; J trimming: 6 bases; junction bases outside the gene matches: 5. CDR3 in amino acids: CASSSGTGGGQPQHF. The DNA for the CDR3 is TGTGCCAGCAGTTCCGGGACAGGGGGAGGTCAGCCCCAGCATTTT.

The rearrangement links TRBV9 to TRBJ2-7, with D perhaps matching TRBD2 (7 bases). Germline CDR1 is SGDLS and CDR2 is YYNGEE. The CDR3 consists of 23 residues. Deletions cut 0 bases from V and 4 bases from J, with 38 bases between. The CDR3 here is CASSVVLVIPDSRGAAKPYEQYF. The CDR3 bases are TGTGCCAGCAGCGTAGTCCTAGTTATCCCAGACTCCCGGGGGGCAGCGAAACCTTACGAGCAGTACTTC.

V is TRBV24-1 and J is TRBJ1-2; tentative D call: TRBD1 (6 bases). CDR3 size: 12 residues. The V gene's germline CDR1 is KGHDR and CDR2 SFDVKD. The V end lost 3 bases, the J end lost 7 bases, and 8 bases lay between the germline ends. CDR3 DNA: TGTGCCACCAGTGATGGCAGGGGTGGCTACACCTTC. Amino acid sequence: CATSDGRGGYTF.

The chain uses TRBV5-8 and TRBJ2-3; the D gene is possibly TRBD1 (5 bases). The V and J ends lost 5 bases and 2 bases respectively, with 15 bases between them. This CDR3 is built from 15 residues. The V gene's germline CDR1 is SGHTS and CDR2 YDEGEE. CDR3 in DNA: TGTGCCAGCAGTAAAAACCAGGGCTTCACAGATACGCAGTATTTT. It is translated as CASSKNQGFTDTQYF.

The V gene is TRBV20-1, the J gene TRBJ2-1; 9 bases fit TRBD2. CDR1 and CDR2 from the germline V gene are DFQATT and SNEGSKA (reference sequence). Germline trimming cut 3 bases from V and 5 bases from J; bases unmatched to any gene: 8. The CDR3 runs 15 residues. CDR3 DNA: TGCAGTGCTAGTGGGCGAGCGGGGGGACACAATGAGCAGTTCTTC. It specifies CSASGRAGGHNEQFF.

The chain is built from TRBV19 and TRBJ1-1; no clear D. The CDR3 is made up of 14 amino acids. Deletions cut 1 base from V and 3 bases from J, with 9 bases between. From germline, CDR1 is LNHDA and CDR2 SQIVND (reference sequence). CDR3 DNA sequence: TGTGCCAGTAGTATAGCAGGCAGACACACTGAAGCTTTCTTT. Its translation: CASSIAGRHTEAFF.

The chain carries TRBV24-1 and TRBJ2-5; 15 bases match TRBD2. The CDR3 is 15 residues long. The germline V gene has CDR1 KGHDR and CDR2 SFDVKD. V lost 4 bases, J lost 9 bases, and 5 bases stayed unmatched. The CDR3 spells CATSDSRTSGGAQYF. For the CDR3, the DNA is TGTGCCACCAGTGACTCCCGGACTAGCGGGGGGGCCCAGTACTTC.

V usage is TRBV7-8 and J usage is TRBJ2-7; 7 bases match TRBD1. Germline V lookup: CDR1 SGHVS, CDR2 FQNEAQ. CDR3 length equals 16 residues. The junction had 9 bases not matched to a gene; V was cut back by 2 bases and J by 2 bases. The DNA for the CDR3 is TGTGCCAGCAGCTTACCAAGACAGGGAGCCGCCTACGAGCAGTACTTC. Translation: CASSLPRQGAAYEQYF.